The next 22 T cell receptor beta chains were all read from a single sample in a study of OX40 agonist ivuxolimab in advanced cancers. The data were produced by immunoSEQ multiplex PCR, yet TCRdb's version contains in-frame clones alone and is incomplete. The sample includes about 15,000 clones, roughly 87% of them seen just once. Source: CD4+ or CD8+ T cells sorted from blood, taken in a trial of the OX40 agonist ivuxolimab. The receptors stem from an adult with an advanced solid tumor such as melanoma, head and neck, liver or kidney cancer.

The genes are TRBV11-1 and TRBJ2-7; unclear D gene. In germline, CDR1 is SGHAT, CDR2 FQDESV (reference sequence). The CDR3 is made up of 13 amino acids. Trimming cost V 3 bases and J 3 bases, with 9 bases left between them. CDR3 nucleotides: TGTGCCAGCAGCTTTGAGACACACTACGAGCAGTACTTC. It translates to CASSFETHYEQYF.

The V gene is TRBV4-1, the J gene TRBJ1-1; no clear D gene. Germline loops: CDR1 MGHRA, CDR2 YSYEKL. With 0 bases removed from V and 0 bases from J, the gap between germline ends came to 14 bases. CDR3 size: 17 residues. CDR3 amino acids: CASSQEARIIMNTEAFF. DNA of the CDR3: TGCGCCAGCAGCCAAGAAGCCAGGATTATTATGAACACTGAAGCTTTCTTT.

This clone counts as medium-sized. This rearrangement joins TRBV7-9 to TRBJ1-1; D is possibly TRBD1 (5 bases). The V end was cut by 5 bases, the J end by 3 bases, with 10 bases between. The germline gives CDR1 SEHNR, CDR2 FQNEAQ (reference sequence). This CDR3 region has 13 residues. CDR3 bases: TGTGCCAGCAGCCCCGACAGTGACACTGAAGCTTTCTTT. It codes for CASSPDSDTEAFF. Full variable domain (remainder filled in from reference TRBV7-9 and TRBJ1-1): DTGVSQNPRHKITKRGQNVTFRCDPISEHNRLYWYRQTLGQGPEFLTYFQNEAQLEKSRLLSDRFSAERPKGSFSTLEIQRTEQGDSAMYLCASSPDSDTEAFFGQGTRLTVV.

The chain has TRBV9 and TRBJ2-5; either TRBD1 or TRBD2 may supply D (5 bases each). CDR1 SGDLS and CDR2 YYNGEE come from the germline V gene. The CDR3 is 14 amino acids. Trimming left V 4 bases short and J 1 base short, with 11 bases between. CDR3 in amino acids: CASSFGTAQETQYF. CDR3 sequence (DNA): TGTGCCAGCAGCTTCGGGACGGCCCAAGAGACCCAGTACTTC.

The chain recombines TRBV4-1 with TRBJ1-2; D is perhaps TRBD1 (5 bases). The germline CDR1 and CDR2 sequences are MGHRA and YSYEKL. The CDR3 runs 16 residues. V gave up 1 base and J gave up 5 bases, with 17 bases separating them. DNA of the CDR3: TGCGCCAGCAGCCAAGGAGGGGAGAGGGGAAATTATGGCTACACCTTC. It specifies CASSQGGERGNYGYTF.

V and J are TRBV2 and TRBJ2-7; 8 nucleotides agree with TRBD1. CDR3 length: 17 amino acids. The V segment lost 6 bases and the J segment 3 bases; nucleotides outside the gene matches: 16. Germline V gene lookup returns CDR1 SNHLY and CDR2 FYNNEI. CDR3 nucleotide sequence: TGTGCCAGCAGGGTAGGATTCGGGACAGGCCCTATCTACGAGCAGTACTTC. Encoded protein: CASRVGFGTGPIYEQYF.

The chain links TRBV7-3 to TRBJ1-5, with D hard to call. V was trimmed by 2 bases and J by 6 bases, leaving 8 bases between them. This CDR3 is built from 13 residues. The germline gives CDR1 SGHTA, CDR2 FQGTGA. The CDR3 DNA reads TGTGCCAGCAGCTTACTCCCGAGTCAGCCCCAGCATTTT. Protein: CASSLLPSQPQHF.

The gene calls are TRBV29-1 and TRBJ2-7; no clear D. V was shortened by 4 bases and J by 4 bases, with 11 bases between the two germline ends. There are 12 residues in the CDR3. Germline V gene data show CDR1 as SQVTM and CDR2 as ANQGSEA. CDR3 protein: CSVVGPEYEQYF. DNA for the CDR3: TGCAGCGTTGTGGGCCCAGAGTACGAGCAGTACTTC.

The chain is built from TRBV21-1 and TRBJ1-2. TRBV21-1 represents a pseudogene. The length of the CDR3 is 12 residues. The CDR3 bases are TGTGCCAGCAGACAAGCCTCCTATGGCTACACCTTC. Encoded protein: CASRQASYGYTF.

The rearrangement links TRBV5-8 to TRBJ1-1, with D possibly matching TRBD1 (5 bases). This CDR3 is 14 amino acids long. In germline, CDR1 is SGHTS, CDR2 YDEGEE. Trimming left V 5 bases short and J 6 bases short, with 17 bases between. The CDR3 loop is CASSYRDGPSEAFF. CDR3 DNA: TGTGCCAGCAGTTACCGGGACGGCCCTTCTGAAGCTTTCTTT.

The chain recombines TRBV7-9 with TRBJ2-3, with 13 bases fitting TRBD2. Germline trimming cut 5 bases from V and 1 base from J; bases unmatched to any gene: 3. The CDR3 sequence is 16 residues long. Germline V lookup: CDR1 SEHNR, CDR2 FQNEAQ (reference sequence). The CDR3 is CASSTLAGGGTDTQYF. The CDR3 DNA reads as TGTGCCAGCAGCACACTAGCGGGAGGGGGCACAGATACGCAGTATTTT.

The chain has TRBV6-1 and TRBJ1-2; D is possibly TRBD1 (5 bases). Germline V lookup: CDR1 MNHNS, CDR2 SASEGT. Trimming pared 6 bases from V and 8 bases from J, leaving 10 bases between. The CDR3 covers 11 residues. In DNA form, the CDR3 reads TGTGCCAGCAGGGGGACGGGGGGCTACACCTTC. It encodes CASRGTGGYTF.

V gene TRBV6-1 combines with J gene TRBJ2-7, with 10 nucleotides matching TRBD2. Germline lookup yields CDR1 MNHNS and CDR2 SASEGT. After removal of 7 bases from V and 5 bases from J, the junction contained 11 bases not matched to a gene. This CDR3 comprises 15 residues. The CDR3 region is CASNTGTSAIHEQYF. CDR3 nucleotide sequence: TGTGCCAGCAACACCGGGACTAGCGCGATCCACGAGCAGTACTTC.

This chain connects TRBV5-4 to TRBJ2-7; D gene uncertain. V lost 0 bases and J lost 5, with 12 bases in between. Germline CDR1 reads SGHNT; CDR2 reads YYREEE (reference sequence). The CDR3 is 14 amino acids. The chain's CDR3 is CASSLEIGMDEQYF. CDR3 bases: TGTGCCAGCAGCTTGGAGATAGGGATGGACGAGCAGTACTTC.

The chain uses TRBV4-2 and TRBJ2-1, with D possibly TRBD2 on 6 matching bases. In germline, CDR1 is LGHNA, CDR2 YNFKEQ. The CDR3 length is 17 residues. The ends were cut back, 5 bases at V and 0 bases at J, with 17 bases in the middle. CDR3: CASSATPRESSYNEQFF. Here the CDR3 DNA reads TGTGCCAGCAGCGCCACTCCACGGGAGAGCTCCTACAATGAGCAGTTCTTC.

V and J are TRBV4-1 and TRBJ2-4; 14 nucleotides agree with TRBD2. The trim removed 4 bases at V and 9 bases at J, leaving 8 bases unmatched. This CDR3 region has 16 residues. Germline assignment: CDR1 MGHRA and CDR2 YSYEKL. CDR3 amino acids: CASSLTSGRGGIIQYF. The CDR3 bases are TGCGCCAGCAGCCTGACTAGCGGGAGGGGGGGAATCATTCAGTACTTC.

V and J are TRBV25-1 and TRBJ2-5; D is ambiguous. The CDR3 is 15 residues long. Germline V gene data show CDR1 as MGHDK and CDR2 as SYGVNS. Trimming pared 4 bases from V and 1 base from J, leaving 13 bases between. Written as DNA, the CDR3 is TGTGCCAGCAGTGGGCCAGAACCCTTCCAAGAGACCCAGTACTTC. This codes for CASSGPEPFQETQYF.

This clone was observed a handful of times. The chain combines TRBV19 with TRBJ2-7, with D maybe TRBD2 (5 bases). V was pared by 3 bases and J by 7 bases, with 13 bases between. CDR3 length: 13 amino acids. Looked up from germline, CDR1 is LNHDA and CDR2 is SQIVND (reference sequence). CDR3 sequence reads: CASSIAPRGEQYF. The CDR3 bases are TGTGCCAGTAGTATTGCCCCGCGAGGGGAGCAGTACTTC.

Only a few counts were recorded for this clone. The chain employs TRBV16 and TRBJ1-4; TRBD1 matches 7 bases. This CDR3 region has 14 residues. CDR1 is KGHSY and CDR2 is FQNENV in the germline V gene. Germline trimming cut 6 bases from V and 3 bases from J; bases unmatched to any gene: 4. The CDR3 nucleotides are TGTGCCAGCAGTCCCGGGACAGCTAATGAAAAACTGTTTTTT. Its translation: CASSPGTANEKLFF.

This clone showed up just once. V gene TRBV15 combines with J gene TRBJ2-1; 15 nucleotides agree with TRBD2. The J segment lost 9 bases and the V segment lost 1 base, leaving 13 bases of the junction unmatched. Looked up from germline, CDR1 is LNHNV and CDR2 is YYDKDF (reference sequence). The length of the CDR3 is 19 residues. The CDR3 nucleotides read TGTGCCACCAGCAGAGCCGACGGACTAGCGGGGGGGCTTAGGAGTGAGCAGTTCTTC. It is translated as CATSRADGLAGGLRSEQFF.

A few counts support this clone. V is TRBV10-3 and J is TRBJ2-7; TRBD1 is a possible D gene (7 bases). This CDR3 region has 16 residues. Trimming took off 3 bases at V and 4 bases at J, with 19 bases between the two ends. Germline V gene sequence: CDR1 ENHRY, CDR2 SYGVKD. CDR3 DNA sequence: TGTGCCATCAGTGATCCGCGGCAGGGGGGCTCTTACGAGCAGTACTTC. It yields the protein CAISDPRQGGSYEQYF.

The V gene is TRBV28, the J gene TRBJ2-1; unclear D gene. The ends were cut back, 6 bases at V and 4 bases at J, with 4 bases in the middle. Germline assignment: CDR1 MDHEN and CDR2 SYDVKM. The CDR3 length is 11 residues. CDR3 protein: CASSLYNEQFF. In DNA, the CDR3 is TGTGCCAGCAGCCTATACAATGAGCAGTTCTTC.